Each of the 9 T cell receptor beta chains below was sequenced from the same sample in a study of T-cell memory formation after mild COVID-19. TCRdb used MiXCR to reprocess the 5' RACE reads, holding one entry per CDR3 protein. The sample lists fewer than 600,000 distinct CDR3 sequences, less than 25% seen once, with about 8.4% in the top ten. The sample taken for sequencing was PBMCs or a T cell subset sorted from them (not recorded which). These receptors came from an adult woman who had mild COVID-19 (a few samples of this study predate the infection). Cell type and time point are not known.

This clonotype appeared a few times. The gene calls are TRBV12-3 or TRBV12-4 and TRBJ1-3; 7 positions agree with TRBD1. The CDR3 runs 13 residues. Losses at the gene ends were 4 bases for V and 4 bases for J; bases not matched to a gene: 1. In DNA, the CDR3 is TGTGCCAGCAGTTGGGGACAGGGAAACACCATATATTTT. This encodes CASSWGQGNTIYF.

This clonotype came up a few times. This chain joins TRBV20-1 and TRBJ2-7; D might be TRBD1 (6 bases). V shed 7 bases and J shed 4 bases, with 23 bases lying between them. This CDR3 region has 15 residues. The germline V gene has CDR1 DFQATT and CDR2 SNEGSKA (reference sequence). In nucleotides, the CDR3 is TGCAGTGTCAGGGGTTCGCCAGGGGAAAGTTACGAGCAGTACTTC. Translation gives CSVRGSPGESYEQYF.

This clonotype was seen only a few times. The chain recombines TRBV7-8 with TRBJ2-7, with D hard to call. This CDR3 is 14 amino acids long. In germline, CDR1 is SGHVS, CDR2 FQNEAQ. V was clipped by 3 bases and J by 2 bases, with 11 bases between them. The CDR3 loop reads CASSFGGAAYEQYF. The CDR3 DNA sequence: TGTGCCAGCAGCTTTGGCGGAGCCGCCTACGAGCAGTACTTC. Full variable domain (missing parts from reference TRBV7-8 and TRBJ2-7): GAGVSQSPRYKVAKRGQDVALRCDPISGHVSLFWYQQALGQGPEFLTYFQNEAQLDKSGLPSDRFFAERPEGSVSTLKIQRTQQEDSAVYLCASSFGGAAYEQYFGPGTRLTVT.

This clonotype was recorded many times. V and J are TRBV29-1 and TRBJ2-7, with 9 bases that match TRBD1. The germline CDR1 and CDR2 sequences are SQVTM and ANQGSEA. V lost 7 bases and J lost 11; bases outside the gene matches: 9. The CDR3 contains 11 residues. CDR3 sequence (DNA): TGCAGCGCCGGTGGACAGGGGAGGGAGTACTTC. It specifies CSAGGQGREYF.

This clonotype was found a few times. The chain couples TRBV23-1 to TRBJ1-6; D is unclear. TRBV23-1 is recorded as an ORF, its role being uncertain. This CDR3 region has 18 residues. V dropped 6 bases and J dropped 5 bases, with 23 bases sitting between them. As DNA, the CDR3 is TGCGCCAGCAGATTTACCTATCCCGGGGTTTGGAATAATTCACCCCTCCACTTT. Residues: CASRFTYPGVWNNSPLHF.

The CDR3 loop is CASSERSPGRAPLHF. The CDR3 DNA sequence: TGTGCCAGCAGTGAACGGAGCCCAGGACGGGCACCCCTCCACTTT. V usage is TRBV6-2 or TRBV6-3 and J usage is TRBJ1-6; D is ambiguous. The ends were cut back, 5 bases at V and 11 bases at J, with 19 bases in the middle. The CDR3 contains 15 residues. Germline V gene sequence: CDR1 MNHEY, CDR2 SVGEGT.

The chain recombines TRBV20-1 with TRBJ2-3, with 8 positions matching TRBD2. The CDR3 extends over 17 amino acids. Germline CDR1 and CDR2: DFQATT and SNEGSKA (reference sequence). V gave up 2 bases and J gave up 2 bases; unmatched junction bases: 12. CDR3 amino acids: CSARINIAGMATDTQYF. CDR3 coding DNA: TGCAGTGCTAGAATAAACATAGCGGGGATGGCCACAGATACGCAGTATTTT.

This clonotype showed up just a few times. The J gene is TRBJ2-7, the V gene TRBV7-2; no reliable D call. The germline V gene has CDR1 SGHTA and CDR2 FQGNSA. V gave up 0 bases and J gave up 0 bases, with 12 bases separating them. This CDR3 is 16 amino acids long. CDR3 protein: CASSLARTADSYEQYF. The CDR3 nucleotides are TGTGCCAGCAGCTTAGCGAGGACGGCGGACTCCTACGAGCAGTACTTC. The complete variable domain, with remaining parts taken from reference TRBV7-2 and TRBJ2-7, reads GAGVSQSPSNKVTEKGKDVELRCDPISGHTALYWYRQSLGQGLEFLIYFQGNSAPDKSGLPSDRFSAERTGGSVSTLTIQRTQQEDSAVYLCASSLARTADSYEQYFGPGTRLTVT.

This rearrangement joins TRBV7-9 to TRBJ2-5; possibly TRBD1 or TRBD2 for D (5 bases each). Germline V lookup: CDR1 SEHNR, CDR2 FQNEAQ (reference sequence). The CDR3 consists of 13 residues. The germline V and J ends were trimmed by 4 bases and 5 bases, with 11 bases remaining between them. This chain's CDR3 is CASSWDPGETQYF. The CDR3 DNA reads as TGTGCCAGCAGCTGGGACCCCGGGGAGACCCAGTACTTC.